A single sample is the source of the 30 T cell receptor beta chains below, sequenced in a study of OX40 agonist ivuxolimab in advanced cancers. The method was immunoSEQ multiplex PCR; TCRdb's version includes in-frame clones alone and lacks a portion of them. The data show under 80,000 clones, with roughly 90% seen just once and around 2% held by the top ten. The source was CD4+ or CD8+ T cells sorted from blood, collected in a trial of the OX40 agonist ivuxolimab. The source is an adult with an advanced solid tumor such as melanoma, head and neck, liver or kidney cancer.

The gene calls are TRBV7-2 and TRBJ1-5; D ambiguous. Germline V gives CDR1 SGHTA, CDR2 FQGNSA. Deletions cut 5 bases from V and 4 bases from J, with 9 bases between. The CDR3 covers 13 residues. In DNA, the CDR3 is TGTGCCAGCAGCCCCTCCGAGAATCAGCCCCAGCATTTT. This sequence encodes CASSPSENQPQHF.

The chain joins TRBV7-2 to TRBJ2-7, with 8 positions matching TRBD2. Germline V lookup: CDR1 SGHTA, CDR2 FQGNSA. The V gene end was trimmed by 2 bases and the J gene end by 6 bases; junction bases not matched to a gene: 9. The CDR3 is made up of 15 amino acids. CDR3 DNA: TGTGCCAGCAGCTTACAGCGGGGGCTCGTAAGCGAGCAGTACTTC. Protein sequence: CASSLQRGLVSEQYF.

The chain joins TRBV4-1 to TRBJ2-2; D is undetermined. Germline-derived CDR1 and CDR2 are MGHRA and YSYEKL. V shed 2 bases and J shed 6 bases, with 10 bases lying between them. The CDR3 has 14 residues. CDR3 sequence (DNA): TGCGCCAGCAGCCAAAAGGAATCGGCCGGGGAGCTGTTTTTT. Amino acid sequence: CASSQKESAGELFF.

The chain has TRBV19 and TRBJ2-7; 8 bases agree with TRBD1. CDR1 LNHDA and CDR2 SQIVND come from the germline V gene (reference sequence). Germline trimming cut 10 bases from V and 0 bases from J; bases unmatched to any gene: 8. The CDR3 totals 14 residues. CDR3 region: CATLDRASSYEQYF. The CDR3 nucleotides are TGTGCCACTCTGGACAGGGCCAGCTCCTACGAGCAGTACTTC.

The V gene is TRBV5-1, the J gene TRBJ1-1; D gene uncertain. This CDR3 spans 17 amino acids. The germline CDR1 and CDR2 sequences are SGHRS and YFSETQ. The V end was cut by 0 bases, the J end by 1 base, with 16 bases between. DNA of the CDR3: TGCGCCAGCAGCTTGGATTTTCCGGGCAGCAAGAACACTGAAGCTTTCTTT. It yields the protein CASSLDFPGSKNTEAFF.

J is TRBJ1-1 and V is TRBV10-1, with 7 bases that match TRBD1. The CDR3 extends over 15 amino acids. CDR1 WNHNN and CDR2 SYGVQD come from the germline V gene (reference sequence). V lost 9 bases, J lost 1 base, and 11 bases stayed unmatched. The CDR3 here is CARREGGLKNTEAFF. The CDR3 DNA is TGCGCCAGGCGGGAAGGGGGCCTAAAGAACACTGAAGCTTTCTTT.

The V and J genes are TRBV9 and TRBJ2-6, with D perhaps matching TRBD1 or TRBD2 (7 bases each). V lost 4 bases and J 2 bases, leaving 19 bases between the germline ends. The CDR3 has 18 residues. Germline V gene data show CDR1 as SGDLS and CDR2 as YYNGEE. The CDR3 sequence: CASSPRGGDSTGANVLTF. CDR3 in DNA: TGTGCCAGCAGCCCCAGGGGGGGGGATAGTACTGGGGCCAACGTCCTGACTTTC.

V is TRBV6-1 and J is TRBJ1-6, with D maybe TRBD1 (5 bases). Germline CDR1 is MNHNS and CDR2 is SASEGT. V was cut by 2 bases and J by 7 bases, with 15 bases left in between. The CDR3 has 16 residues. CDR3 nucleotide sequence: TGTGCCAGCAGTGAATCTGAACTGTACAGGAATTCACCCCTCCACTTT. It is translated as CASSESELYRNSPLHF.

The chain is built from TRBV5-4 and TRBJ2-3; D is undetermined. This CDR3 has 13 amino acids. Looked up from germline, CDR1 is SGHNT and CDR2 is YYREEE (reference sequence). V was pared by 1 base and J by 3 bases, with 6 bases between. The CDR3 loop reads CASSLIGTDTQYF. The CDR3 DNA is TGTGCCAGCAGCTTGATAGGGACAGATACGCAGTATTTT. Filled out from reference TRBV5-4 and TRBJ2-3, the complete variable domain reads ETGVTQSPTHLIKTRGQQVTLRCSSQSGHNTVSWYQQALGQGPQFIFQYYREEENGRGNFPPRFSGLQFPNYSSELNVNALELDDSALYLCASSLIGTDTQYFGPGTRLTVL.

The rearrangement joins TRBV10-3 to TRBJ2-5; TRBD1 matches 10 bases. V lost 8 bases to trimming and J lost 7 bases; unmatched junction nucleotides: 4. The germline V gene has CDR1 ENHRY and CDR2 SYGVKD. The CDR3 is 12 amino acids. The DNA for the CDR3 is TGTGCCATCGGCGGGACAGGGGTGACCCAGTACTTC. As protein: CAIGGTGVTQYF.

This chain uses TRBV27 with TRBJ1-6; tentative D call: TRBD1 (6 bases). The CDR3 runs 15 residues. V lost 4 bases and J 10 bases, leaving 17 bases between the germline ends. Germline-derived CDR1 and CDR2 are MNHEY and SMNVEV (reference sequence). The CDR3 region is CASSYRRDNPSPLHF. CDR3 nucleotides: TGTGCCAGCAGTTACCGTCGGGACAATCCCTCACCCCTCCACTTT.

The chain is built from TRBV29-1 and TRBJ1-2; 7 nucleotides align to TRBD1. Germline V gene sequence: CDR1 SQVTM, CDR2 ANQGSEA. The V segment lost 7 bases and the J segment 7 bases; nucleotides outside the gene matches: 15. This CDR3 has 14 residues. In nucleotides, the CDR3 is TGCAGCGAAGCGCGGTTAGGGGCAGGGGGTGGCTACACCTTC. Protein product: CSEARLGAGGGYTF.

The J gene is TRBJ1-2, the V gene TRBV29-1, with D unclear. Germline CDR1 reads SQVTM; CDR2 reads ANQGSEA. V was trimmed by 6 bases and J by 5 bases, leaving 10 bases between them. CDR3 length: 11 residues. CDR3 DNA sequence: TGCAGCGTCCACCGCGAATATGGCTACACCTTC. Protein sequence: CSVHREYGYTF.

The V gene is TRBV18, the J gene TRBJ1-4, with D possibly TRBD1 on 6 matching bases. The V and J ends lost 2 bases and 7 bases respectively, with 11 bases between them. This CDR3 has 14 residues. From germline, CDR1 is KGHSH and CDR2 LQKENI. DNA for the CDR3: TGTGCCAGCTCACCAACAGGGTCCTCTGAAAAACTGTTTTTT. It yields the protein CASSPTGSSEKLFF.

CDR3 sequence: CASSLSGGGRETQYF. For the CDR3, the DNA is TGCGCCAGCAGCTTGTCCGGCGGGGGACGAGAGACCCAGTACTTC. This chain links TRBV5-1 with TRBJ2-5; 7 bases agree with TRBD2. CDR1 and CDR2 (germline): SGHRS, YFSETQ. V lost 1 base, J lost 4 bases, and 7 bases stayed unmatched. The CDR3 extends over 15 amino acids.

V is TRBV7-2 and J is TRBJ1-3; D is perhaps TRBD1 (5 bases). Trimming shortened V by 4 bases and J by 0 bases, and 13 bases separated the two germline ends. Germline V gives CDR1 SGHTA, CDR2 FQGNSA. The CDR3 loop spans 16 amino acids. The CDR3 sequence: CASSSQGGGSGNTIYF. The CDR3 DNA is TGTGCCAGCAGCTCCCAGGGCGGGGGCTCTGGAAACACCATATATTTT.

The chain recombines TRBV10-1 with TRBJ2-3, with a weak D call TRBD1 (6 bases). V was pared by 8 bases and J by 4 bases, with 13 bases between. The germline gives CDR1 WNHNN, CDR2 SYGVQD (reference sequence). This CDR3 contains 13 residues. As DNA, the CDR3 is TGCGCCAGCGGAATGACAGGTGCAGATACGCAGTATTTT. It yields the protein CASGMTGADTQYF.

This chain joins TRBV7-9 and TRBJ2-5; 12 bases line up with TRBD2. V shed 5 bases, J shed 4 bases, and the junction held 5 bases outside the gene matches. Germline V gene data show CDR1 as SEHNR and CDR2 as FQNEAQ (reference sequence). The CDR3 sequence is 15 residues long. The CDR3 DNA sequence: TGTGCCAGCAGCACCCGGACTAGCGGGGTAGAGACCCAGTACTTC. This codes for CASSTRTSGVETQYF. Based on the CDR3 plus reference TRBV7-9 and TRBJ2-5, the full variable domain is DTGVSQNPRHKITKRGQNVTFRCDPISEHNRLYWYRQTLGQGPEFLTYFQNEAQLEKSRLLSDRFSAERPKGSFSTLEIQRTEQGDSAMYLCASSTRTSGVETQYFGPGTRLLVL.

The chain uses TRBV7-9 and TRBJ1-4; D call uncertain. This CDR3 contains 13 residues. Germline CDR1 is SEHNR and CDR2 is FQNEAQ (reference sequence). V was trimmed by 1 base and J by 7 bases, leaving 7 bases between them. The CDR3 DNA follows: TGTGCCAGCAGCTTAGTGTTGGGTGAAAAACTGTTTTTT. Translation: CASSLVLGEKLFF.

This clone was observed a few times. V is TRBV7-9 and J is TRBJ1-2; D call uncertain. The CDR3 is 15 residues long. Per germline, CDR1 SEHNR and CDR2 FQNEAQ (reference sequence). Trimming shortened V by 1 base and J by 0 bases, and 9 bases separated the two germline ends. The CDR3, as DNA: TGTGCCAGCAGCTTAGGCGCCAACCCTAACTATGGCTACACCTTC. This codes for CASSLGANPNYGYTF.

This chain joins TRBV6-1 and TRBJ2-7; 10 bases map to TRBD2. The germline gives CDR1 MNHNS, CDR2 SASEGT. This CDR3 comprises 14 residues. The junction had 7 bases not matched to a gene; V was cut back by 7 bases and J by 4 bases. The CDR3 is CASNRLAGAYEQYF. Written as DNA, the CDR3 is TGTGCCAGCAATAGACTAGCGGGCGCTTACGAGCAGTACTTC.

This clone was seen a handful of times. The chain recombines TRBV7-8 with TRBJ2-7; TRBD1 matches at 7 bases. Germline V CDR1 and CDR2: SGHVS, FQNEAQ. Unmatched junction bases numbered 8, after V lost 5 bases and J lost 1 base. This CDR3 region has 15 residues. CDR3 in amino acids: CASSRRQGTSYEQYF. The DNA of the CDR3 is TGTGCCAGCAGCCGCCGACAGGGTACTTCCTACGAGCAGTACTTC. The whole variable domain, filled in from reference TRBV7-8 and TRBJ2-7, reads GAGVSQSPRYKVAKRGQDVALRCDPISGHVSLFWYQQALGQGPEFLTYFQNEAQLDKSGLPSDRFFAERPEGSVSTLKIQRTQQEDSAVYLCASSRRQGTSYEQYFGPGTRLTVT.

This clone was detected once. This chain uses TRBV5-5 with TRBJ2-5, with D perhaps matching TRBD2 (5 bases). V gave up 1 base and J gave up 2 bases, with 21 bases separating them. The CDR3 has 18 amino acids. Germline assignment: CDR1 SGHKS and CDR2 YYEKEE (reference sequence). CDR3 DNA sequence: TGTGCCAGCAGCTTGAGCGACGTTTCGGGCCGGGGTCAAGAGACCCAGTACTTC. Its protein product is CASSLSDVSGRGQETQYF.

The chain links TRBV27 to TRBJ2-7; D gene uncertain. The germline V and J ends were trimmed by 5 bases and 7 bases, with 18 bases remaining between them. CDR3 length equals 14 residues. In germline, CDR1 is MNHEY, CDR2 SMNVEV (reference sequence). This CDR3 reads CASSPVRTQPEQYF. The CDR3 DNA sequence: TGTGCCAGCAGTCCCGTTCGGACCCAACCTGAGCAGTACTTC.

J is TRBJ2-1 and V is TRBV7-2; 9 bases align to TRBD1. The CDR3 runs to 15 residues. V lost 5 bases, J lost 4 bases, and 6 bases stayed unmatched. Germline V lookup: CDR1 SGHTA, CDR2 FQGNSA. CDR3 sequence reads: CASSPTGGRYNEQFF. As DNA, the CDR3 is TGTGCCAGCAGCCCTACAGGGGGCAGATACAATGAGCAGTTCTTC.

The J gene is TRBJ2-3, the V gene TRBV5-6; TRBD2 matches 13 bases. Germline CDR1 is SGHDT and CDR2 is YYEEEE. The CDR3 has 15 residues. With V trimmed by 5 bases and J by 8 bases, 8 bases remained unmatched. The CDR3 is CASSFTSGGAGTQYF. In nucleotides, the CDR3 is TGTGCCAGCAGTTTTACTAGCGGGGGGGCCGGTACGCAGTATTTT. The full variable domain, completed using reference TRBV5-6 and TRBJ2-3, is DAGVTQSPTHLIKTRGQQVTLRCSPKSGHDTVSWYQQALGQGPQFIFQYYEEEERQRGNFPDRFSGHQFPNYSSELNVNALLLGDSALYLCASSFTSGGAGTQYFGPGTRLTVL.

Comment on this clone: The sample contains more than one DNA sequence encoding this CDR3. The chain has TRBV7-8 and TRBJ2-3; TRBD2 matches at 9 bases. Germline values: CDR1 SGHVS, CDR2 FQNEAQ. V shed 6 bases and J 3 bases; nucleotides not matched to a gene: 10. The CDR3 contains 16 residues. The CDR3 DNA is TGTGCCAGCAGTCCGTCGGCGGGGGGGAGGACAGATACGCAGTATTTT. It codes for CASSPSAGGRTDTQYF.

The V gene is TRBV27, the J gene TRBJ1-2; 8 bases are shared with TRBD1. Germline V gene data show CDR1 as MNHEY and CDR2 as SMNVEV (reference sequence). The CDR3 is 14 amino acids. V was clipped by 7 bases and J by 5 bases; unmatched bases: 9. The CDR3 reads CASTSARQGYGYTF. CDR3 coding DNA: TGTGCCAGCACCTCGGCTAGACAGGGGTATGGCTACACCTTC.

This chain joins TRBV7-9 and TRBJ1-3; 8 bases align to TRBD1. V gave up 5 bases and J gave up 1 base; unmatched junction bases: 4. The CDR3 has 15 amino acids. The V gene's germline CDR1 is SEHNR and CDR2 FQNEAQ (reference sequence). This chain's CDR3 is CASSPNRGSGNTIYF. As DNA, the CDR3 is TGTGCCAGCAGCCCAAACAGGGGGTCTGGAAACACCATATATTTT.

The gene calls are TRBV2 and TRBJ1-5; a possible D gene is TRBD1 (5 bases). The length of the CDR3 is 17 residues. Germline V lookup: CDR1 SNHLY, CDR2 FYNNEI. Trimming removed 8 bases at V and 2 bases at J, with 22 bases between. The CDR3 sequence: CASGNDPPGLGNQPQHF. CDR3 DNA sequence: TGTGCCAGCGGGAACGACCCTCCAGGGTTGGGCAATCAGCCCCAGCATTTT.